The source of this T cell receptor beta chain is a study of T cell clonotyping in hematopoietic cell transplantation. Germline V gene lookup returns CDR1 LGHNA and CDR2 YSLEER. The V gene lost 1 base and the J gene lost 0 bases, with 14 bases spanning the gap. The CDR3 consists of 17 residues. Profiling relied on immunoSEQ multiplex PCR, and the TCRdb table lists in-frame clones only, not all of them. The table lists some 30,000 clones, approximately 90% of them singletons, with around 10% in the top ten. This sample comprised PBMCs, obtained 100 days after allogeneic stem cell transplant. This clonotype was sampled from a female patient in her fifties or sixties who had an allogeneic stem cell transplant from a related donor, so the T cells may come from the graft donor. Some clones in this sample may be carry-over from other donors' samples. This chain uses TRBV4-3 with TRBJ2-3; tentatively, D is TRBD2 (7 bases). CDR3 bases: TGCGCCAGCAGCCAAGCCGGACCGGGGGGCAGCACAGATACGCAGTATTTT. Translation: CASSQAGPGGSTDTQYF.